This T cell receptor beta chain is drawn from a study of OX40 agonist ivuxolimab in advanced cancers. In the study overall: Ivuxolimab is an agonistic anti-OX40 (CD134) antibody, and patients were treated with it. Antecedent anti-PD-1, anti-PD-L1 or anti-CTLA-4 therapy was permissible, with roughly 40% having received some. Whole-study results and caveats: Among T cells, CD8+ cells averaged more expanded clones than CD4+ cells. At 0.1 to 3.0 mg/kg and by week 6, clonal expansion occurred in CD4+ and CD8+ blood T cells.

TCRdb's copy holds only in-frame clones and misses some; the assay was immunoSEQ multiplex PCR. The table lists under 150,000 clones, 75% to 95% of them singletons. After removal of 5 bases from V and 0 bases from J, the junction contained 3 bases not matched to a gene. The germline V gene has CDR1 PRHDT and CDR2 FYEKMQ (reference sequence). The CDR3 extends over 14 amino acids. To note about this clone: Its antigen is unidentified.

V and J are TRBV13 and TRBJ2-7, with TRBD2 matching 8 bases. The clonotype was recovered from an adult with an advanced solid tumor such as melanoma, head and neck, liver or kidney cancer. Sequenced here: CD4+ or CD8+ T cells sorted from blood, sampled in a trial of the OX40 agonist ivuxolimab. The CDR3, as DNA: TGTGCCAGCAGCACCCGGGAGGGCTCCTACGAGCAGTACTTC. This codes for CASSTREGSYEQYF.